Listed below are T cell receptor beta chains from one sample, sequenced in a study of technical replicates of blood from a few donors. Data came from immunoSEQ multiplex PCR; TCRdb stores just in-frame clones and leaves some out. The data show some 87,000 clones, around 96% seen once. Sequences were obtained from T cells isolated from PBMCs. These receptors came from a human donor in good health. Each CDR3 is given with its conserved first and last residue. D genes are given only for firm matches. Clone size, where shown, is once, few, many, or a class for clones that have expanded.

d_gene,abundance,v_gene,j_gene,CDR3nt,CDR3aa
-,-,TRBV15,TRBJ2-2,TGTGCCACCAGCAGAGAGGGCAGGGGGGACACCGGGGAGCTGTTTTTT,CATSREGRGDTGELFF
TRBD2,-,TRBV4-1,TRBJ2-7,TGCGCCAGCAGCCAGGGACTAGCGGGAGGGTCCCGATACTACGAGCAGTACTTC,CASSQGLAGGSRYYEQYF
-,-,TRBV7-2,TRBJ2-7,TGTGCCAGCAGCTTAGCGACCAGGGTTCACGAGCAGTACTTC,CASSLATRVHEQYF
TRBD1,-,TRBV7-3,TRBJ2-3,TGTGCCAGCAGCTCCCCAGGGGGAGATACGCAGTATTTT,CASSSPGGDTQYF
TRBD1,-,TRBV7-3,TRBJ2-2,TGTGCCAGCAGCTCTGGACAGGCCACCGGGGAGCTGTTTTTT,CASSSGQATGELFF
-,-,TRBV4-2,TRBJ1-5,TGTGCCAGCAGCCAAGATCGTCAGGATTATCAGCCCCAGCATTTT,CASSQDRQDYQPQHF
-,once,TRBV2,TRBJ2-1,TGTGCCAGCAGTGATTGGGGGCAGATCTTATACAATGAGCAGTTCTTC,CASSDWGQILYNEQFF
TRBD1,-,TRBV5-1,TRBJ2-5,TGCGCCAGCGGGACAGTTCAAGAGTCCCAGTACTTC,CASGTVQESQYF
TRBD2,few,TRBV7-9,TRBJ2-1,TGTGCCAGCAGCTTTGGGACTAGCGGCGATGAGCAGTTCTTC,CASSFGTSGDEQFF
TRBD2,-,TRBV27,TRBJ2-6,TGTGCCAGCAGTTCAAGCGGGAGTTTCTGGGCCAACGTCCTGACTTTC,CASSSSGSFWANVLTF
TRBD1,-,TRBV20-1,TRBJ1-1,TGCAGTGCTAGATCGGGACAGGGAGCTTTCTTT,CSARSGQGAFF
TRBD2,-,TRBV9,TRBJ2-2,TGTGCCAGCAGCGTGGCGGCAAGGCTAGCGGGGAACACCGGGGAGCTGTTTTTT,CASSVAARLAGNTGELFF
TRBD1,-,TRBV29-1,TRBJ1-2,TGCAGCGCTACAGGGGCAATTCACTATGGCTACACCTTC,CSATGAIHYGYTF
-,-,TRBV19,TRBJ2-7,TGTGCCAGTAGTACCAAGCAGGGGTCCGAGCAGTACTTC,CASSTKQGSEQYF
-,-,TRBV27,TRBJ1-1,TGTGCCAGCAGGTCAGTAGGACTTGAAGCTTTCTTT,CASRSVGLEAFF
TRBD1,-,TRBV19,TRBJ2-5,TGTGCCAGTAGCCTGGACAGGGTTTTCGAGACCCAGTACTTC,CASSLDRVFETQYF
TRBD2,-,TRBV13,TRBJ2-5,TGTGCCAGCAGCCTCCAGCGGGAGTTGGAGACCCAGTACTTC,CASSLQRELETQYF
TRBD1,-,TRBV28,TRBJ2-6,TGTGCCAGCAGTTCCGGGACAGGGGGCTCTGGGGCCAACGTCCTGACTTTC,CASSSGTGGSGANVLTF
TRBD1,-,TRBV6-1,TRBJ1-2,TGTGCCAGCAGTGGCCTGGGACAGGGTTTGGATGGCTACACCTTC,CASSGLGQGLDGYTF
-,-,TRBV2,TRBJ1-1,TGTGCCAGCAGTGCTAAACCCCGGGGCACTGAAGCTTTCTTT,CASSAKPRGTEAFF
TRBD1,-,TRBV7-2,TRBJ2-1,TGTGCCAGCAGCTTGACAGGGAACAATGAGCAGTTCTTC,CASSLTGNNEQFF
-,-,TRBV18,TRBJ2-3,TGTGCCAGCTCACCGCCGTTCGGGAGCACAGATACGCAGTATTTT,CASSPPFGSTDTQYF
-,-,TRBV6-6,TRBJ1-5,TGTGCCAGCAGCATAAGAGGGGGACAGCCCCAGCATTTT,CASSIRGGQPQHF
-,-,TRBV27,TRBJ2-7,TGTGCCAGCAGTTTCCAGGGGCCCTACGAGCAGTACTTC,CASSFQGPYEQYF
-,-,TRBV7-2,TRBJ2-7,TGTGCCAGCAGAGGGGACTACGAGCAGTACTTC,CASRGDYEQYF
-,-,TRBV4-3,TRBJ2-1,TGCGCCAGCAGCCAAGATGGGGGGAATTCGCACAATGAGCAGTTCTTC,CASSQDGGNSHNEQFF
TRBD2,-,TRBV7-9,TRBJ2-7,TGTGCCAGCAGCTTCCCGGGGGGCGAGCAGTACTTC,CASSFPGGEQYF
TRBD2,-,TRBV7-2,TRBJ2-3,TGTGCCAGCAGCCCATTAGCGGGCCTAAGCACAGATACGCAGTATTTT,CASSPLAGLSTDTQYF
-,-,TRBV5-8,TRBJ2-7,TGTGCCAGCAGCTTGTTATGGGACTTATCCTACGAGCAGTACTTC,CASSLLWDLSYEQYF
-,-,TRBV7-9,TRBJ1-1,TGTGCCAGCTACTCTATGCGGCCTGAAGCTTTCTTT,CASYSMRPEAFF
-,-,TRBV7-9,TRBJ2-1,TGTGCCAGCAGCTTTAGGGAGGAAATCTACAATGAGCAGTTCTTC,CASSFREEIYNEQFF